One and the same sample provided the 16 T cell receptor beta chains below, sequenced in a study of cytomegalovirus exposure and HLA in healthy donors (dated by TCRdb to 2016 to 2017). Library preparation employed the immunoSEQ multiplex PCR assay. The multiplex PCR relied on a mix of 60 forward primers for TCR Vbeta segments and 13 reverse primers for TCR Jbeta segments. Held by TCRdb, this immuneACCESS table contains in-frame sequences only and omits some clones. Under half of the omission traces to an unresolved V gene where checked; the cause of the rest is unknown. The sample table shows just over 70,000 clones, and around 70% are seen once. The ten largest clones capture 9.5% to 12% of the sample. Sequencing was performed on PBMCs. These receptors were obtained from a human donor in good health.

This clone was picked up a small number of times. The CDR3 nucleotides are TGTGCCAGTAGTACCACCGGGACTAGCTACGAGCAGTACTTC. Translating gives CASSTTGTSYEQYF. The chain carries TRBV19 and TRBJ2-7; 8 nucleotides match TRBD2. Trimming removed 4 bases from V and 3 bases from J; junction bases left unmatched: 5. The germline CDR1 and CDR2 sequences are LNHDA and SQIVND (reference sequence). This CDR3 comprises 14 residues.

V gene TRBV27 combines with J gene TRBJ2-3; unclear D gene. This CDR3 has 14 amino acids. Germline CDR1 and CDR2: MNHEY and SMNVEV (reference sequence). V shed 6 bases and J shed 2 bases, with 12 bases lying between them. This CDR3 reads CASRREPTTDTQYF. CDR3 DNA sequence: TGTGCCAGCAGACGAGAACCAACCACAGATACGCAGTATTTT.

The chain combines TRBV9 with TRBJ2-3; 8 nucleotides agree with TRBD1. The V segment lost 4 bases and the J segment 2 bases; nucleotides outside the gene matches: 12. Germline-derived CDR1 and CDR2 are SGDLS and YYNGEE. This CDR3 has 17 amino acids. The CDR3 DNA follows: TGTGCCAGCAGCCCAATTTTGACAGGGGTCACCACAGATACGCAGTATTTT. As protein: CASSPILTGVTTDTQYF.

The CDR3 protein is CASSLGLAGVGEQFF. For the CDR3, the DNA is TGCGCCAGCAGCCTTGGACTAGCGGGAGTGGGAGAGCAGTTCTTC. The chain carries TRBV4-1 and TRBJ2-1; 13 nucleotides match TRBD2. Germline V lookup: CDR1 MGHRA, CDR2 YSYEKL. Trimming at V came to 4 bases and at J to 10 bases, leaving 7 bases not matched to a gene. There are 15 residues in the CDR3.

The rearrangement links TRBV19 to TRBJ2-1, with 8 nucleotides matching TRBD2. The CDR3 is made up of 15 amino acids. Germline V gene lookup returns CDR1 LNHDA and CDR2 SQIVND (reference sequence). Trimming took 2 bases from V and 0 from J; bases not matched to a gene: 0. The CDR3, as DNA: TGTGCCAGTAGTATAAGCGGGAGCTCCTACAATGAGCAGTTCTTC. Protein product: CASSISGSSYNEQFF.

The gene calls are TRBV6-1 and TRBJ1-1; D possibly corresponds to TRBD1 (6 bases). From germline, CDR1 is MNHNS and CDR2 SASEGT. The V gene lost 8 bases and the J gene lost 5 bases, with 21 bases spanning the gap. There are 15 residues in the CDR3. The CDR3 loop reads CASSGGGGYSTEAFF. DNA for the CDR3: TGTGCCAGCTCTGGAGGGGGAGGGTACTCGACTGAAGCTTTCTTT.

The gene calls are TRBV2 and TRBJ1-5; 7 bases agree with TRBD1. CDR1 is SNHLY, CDR2 FYNNEI, per germline. Trimming removed 7 bases from V and 6 bases from J; junction bases left unmatched: 6. The CDR3 is made up of 13 amino acids. The CDR3 protein is CASMVQGTQPQHF. The CDR3 DNA reads TGTGCCAGCATGGTACAGGGGACTCAGCCCCAGCATTTT. The complete variable domain, with remaining parts taken from reference TRBV2 and TRBJ1-5, reads EPEVTQTPSHQVTQMGQEVILRCVPISNHLYFYWYRQILGQKVEFLVSFYNNEISEKSEIFDDQFSVERPDGSNFTLKIRSTKLEDSAMYFCASMVQGTQPQHFGDGTRLSIL.

CDR3 region: CATRGNSYEQYF. The CDR3 nucleotides read TGTGCCACGCGGGGCAACTCCTACGAGCAGTACTTC. This sequence joins TRBV28 and TRBJ2-7, with D tentatively TRBD2 (6 bases). The CDR3 sequence is 12 residues long. Germline V gives CDR1 MDHEN, CDR2 SYDVKM. The germline V and J ends were trimmed by 10 bases and 0 bases, with 10 bases remaining between them.

The V call is TRBV29-1, the J call TRBJ2-2; D is possibly TRBD1 (7 bases). Trimming took off 3 bases at V and 7 bases at J, with 18 bases between the two ends. The CDR3 has 15 residues. CDR1 SQVTM and CDR2 ANQGSEA come from the germline V gene. In DNA form, the CDR3 reads TGCAGCGTTGATCGGGCAGGGGGACTCGGCGGGGAGCTGTTTTTT. Encoded protein: CSVDRAGGLGGELFF.

The chain recombines TRBV29-1 with TRBJ1-1; TRBD1 matches at 8 bases. This CDR3 has 11 amino acids. Trimming removed 7 bases from V and 7 bases from J; junction bases left unmatched: 5. The germline CDR1 and CDR2 sequences are SQVTM and ANQGSEA. CDR3 sequence (DNA): TGCAGCGCCCGACAGGGGAGTGAAGCTTTCTTT. Its protein product is CSARQGSEAFF.

The V and J genes are TRBV30 and TRBJ2-5; a weak D match, TRBD1 (6 bases). The V and J ends lost 2 bases and 5 bases respectively, with 12 bases between them. The germline CDR1 and CDR2 sequences are GTSNPN and SVGIG (reference sequence). The CDR3 consists of 13 residues. The CDR3 DNA reads as TGTGCCTGGAGTTTTGGGGGCGTGGAGACCCAGTACTTC. Translating it yields CAWSFGGVETQYF.

This sequence joins TRBV13 and TRBJ2-1; 7 bases are shared with TRBD1. The V and J ends lost 6 bases and 4 bases, in that order; junction bases with no gene match: 9. The germline gives CDR1 PRHDT, CDR2 FYEKMQ (reference sequence). The CDR3 runs to 15 residues. This CDR3 is CASRLGGGRYNEQFF. CDR3 DNA sequence: TGTGCCAGCAGACTAGGGGGCGGACGGTACAATGAGCAGTTCTTC.

The V call is TRBV28, the J call TRBJ2-3; TRBD2 matches 12 bases. The CDR3 loop spans 19 amino acids. The J segment lost 2 bases and the V segment lost 3 bases, leaving 12 bases of the junction unmatched. Germline CDR1 reads MDHEN; CDR2 reads SYDVKM. The CDR3 region is CASSLIGTSGSRYTDTQYF. In DNA, the CDR3 is TGTGCCAGCAGTTTGATCGGGACTAGCGGGTCCCGATACACAGATACGCAGTATTTT.

In its sample, this clone was seen a few times. The chain is built from TRBV28 and TRBJ1-1; D unclear. This CDR3 contains 12 residues. V dropped 6 bases and J dropped 4 bases, with 9 bases sitting between them. The germline CDR1 and CDR2 sequences are MDHEN and SYDVKM. For the CDR3, the DNA is TGTGCCAGCAGCCCCGGTGGCACTGAAGCTTTCTTT. Encoded protein: CASSPGGTEAFF.

The CDR3 here is CASSSGQGSTEAFF. CDR3 nucleotide sequence: TGTGCCAGCAGTTCCGGACAGGGAAGCACTGAAGCTTTCTTT. V usage is TRBV28 and J usage is TRBJ1-1; TRBD1 aligns across 8 bases. The J segment lost 4 bases and the V segment lost 4 bases, leaving 5 bases of the junction unmatched. Per germline, CDR1 MDHEN and CDR2 SYDVKM. The CDR3 has 14 amino acids. Drawing the rest from reference TRBV28 and TRBJ1-1, the complete variable domain is DVKVTQSSRYLVKRTGEKVFLECVQDMDHENMFWYRQDPGLGLRLIYFSYDVKMKEKGDIPEGYSVSREKKERFSLILESASTNQTSMYLCASSSGQGSTEAFFGQGTRLTVV.

The chain combines TRBV9 with TRBJ2-7; weak D call: TRBD2 (6 bases). The CDR3 consists of 15 residues. The V end was cut by 0 bases, the J end by 4 bases, with 14 bases between. Germline V gene sequence: CDR1 SGDLS, CDR2 YYNGEE. CDR3: CASSVAGGMGYEQYF. In nucleotides, the CDR3 is TGTGCCAGCAGCGTAGCTGGCGGGATGGGGTACGAGCAGTACTTC.